What follows is one T cell receptor beta chain and its context. No antigen is known for it. Produced via immunoSEQ multiplex PCR; TCRdb's table is partial and in-frame only. The table records approximately 500,000 clones, around 79% of them present only once. This sample stems from a study of shared clonotypes between healthy human individuals. Notes on the study in general: Sharing of clonotypes among donors was expected to vary with sequencing depth.

V trimming: 5 bases; J trimming: 0 bases; junction bases outside the gene matches: 5. CDR3 length: 17 amino acids. Germline loops: CDR1 MRHNA, CDR2 SNTAGT. Unsorted material relied on tens of millions of PBMCs as the source of genomic DNA. Sequenced input: PBMCs. This TCR came from a woman in her thirties or forties in good health. Some clones in this sample may be carry-over from other donors' samples. This rearrangement joins TRBV6-4 to TRBJ2-2, with 11 bases identical to TRBD2. The CDR3 sequence: CASSTLAGGTNTGELFF. The CDR3 DNA follows: TGTGCCAGCAGTACCTTAGCGGGAGGGACGAACACCGGGGAGCTGTTTTTT.